These 28 T cell receptor beta chains share one sample of origin, sequenced in a study of tumor-infiltrating lymphocytes in primary liver carcinoma. The authors made TCR beta cDNA from about 500 ng total RNA with a constant-region primer. Three-round nested multiplex PCR performed with slightly modified ARM-PCR produced the TCR beta libraries. A C-beta reverse primer and TRBV1-TRBV30 forward primers served in each of the first two PCR rounds, at 9 to 11 cycles apiece. TCRdb called the multiplex PCR reads again in MiXCR, with one record for every CDR3 protein. Of around 330,000 distinct CDR3 sequences in the sample, less than 75% were seen once. The blood RNA (from unsorted whole blood) was obtained, and germline DNA was also extracted. Input material: peripheral blood. The receptors here all came from a man aged 35 to 55 with primary liver carcinoma and hepatitis B virus infection.

This clonotype was counted between two and nine times. It may be a read error: a sequence one base away is much more abundant. The chain joins TRBV29-1 to TRBJ2-5, with D perhaps TRBD1 or TRBD2 (7 bases each). Trimming took off 7 bases at V and 7 bases at J, with 19 bases between the two ends. The CDR3 is made up of 13 amino acids. Per germline, CDR1 SQVTM and CDR2 ANQGSEA. CDR3 protein: CSGIQGTGGTQYF. DNA for the CDR3: TGCAGCGGCATACAGGGGACGGGAGGGACCCAGTACTTC.

This clonotype was seen just once. This may be a read error: a much more frequent sequence differs by one nucleotide. The chain uses TRBV4-1 and TRBJ1-4; 7 nucleotides match TRBD1. Germline V lookup: CDR1 MGHRA, CDR2 YSYEKL. This CDR3 has 15 residues. CDR3 protein: CASNQDDRVGEKLFF. CDR3 DNA sequence: TGCGCCAGCAACCAAGATGACAGGGTGGGGGAAAAACTGTTTTTT.

This chain uses TRBV24-1 with TRBJ1-1, with 8 bases fitting TRBD1. V trimming: 9 bases; J trimming: 4 bases; junction bases outside the gene matches: 6. The CDR3 covers 13 residues. Germline V gene data show CDR1 as KGHDR and CDR2 as SFDVKD. The CDR3 DNA is TGTGCCACCGCCAGACAGGGGAGCACTGAAGCTTTCTTT. It encodes CATARQGSTEAFF.

In this sample, this clonotype turned up once. One junction end does not reproduce the germline sequence, and a read error may be involved. The chain is built from TRBV11-2 and TRBJ2-1; D might be TRBD2 (6 bases). Germline V lookup: CDR1 SGHAT, CDR2 FQNNGV. This CDR3 spans 16 amino acids. The chain's CDR3 is CASSSIRRLVDNEQSF. In DNA form, the CDR3 reads TGTGCCAGCAGCTCCATTCGCAGACTAGTCGACAATGAGCAGTCCTTC.

Of note for this clonotype: This may stem from a read error, because a much larger clone lies one nucleotide away. This chain links TRBV4-3 with TRBJ1-6; D is unresolved. Per the germline V gene, CDR1 is LGHNA and CDR2 is YSLEER. The length of the CDR3 is 15 residues. The CDR3 DNA sequence: TGCGCCAGCAACCAAGGGCCAGGACCAAATTCACCCCTCCACTTT. Translated, it gives CASNQGPGPNSPLHF.

In the case of this clonotype: A much more abundant neighbour one base away suggests this may be a read error. The J gene is TRBJ2-2, the V gene TRBV14; 14 bases agree with TRBD2. CDR1 SGHDN and CDR2 FVKESK come from the germline V gene. Trimming removed 5 bases from V and 5 bases from J; junction bases left unmatched: 1. This CDR3 comprises 15 residues. The DNA of the CDR3 is TGTGCCAGCAGCTGGACTAGCGGGAGGACCGGGGAGCTGTTTTTT. This sequence encodes CASSWTSGRTGELFF.

This clonotype came up many times. The chain combines TRBV6-5 with TRBJ1-2; no clear D gene. The germline V and J ends were trimmed by 6 bases and 8 bases, with 16 bases remaining between them. Per the germline V gene, CDR1 is MNHEY and CDR2 is SVGAGI. CDR3 length: 13 amino acids. CDR3 nucleotides: TGTGCCAGCAGATCCGGACCCCGGAGAGGCTACACCTTC. It specifies CASRSGPRRGYTF.

Note on this clonotype: A much larger clone lies a single base off, so this may be a read error. The chain joins TRBV29-1 to TRBJ2-7, with D unclear. Per germline, CDR1 SQVTM and CDR2 ANQGSEA. Trimming cost V 3 bases and J 0 bases, with 12 bases left between them. This CDR3 has 14 residues. The CDR3 reads CSVEVPWSSYEQYF. The CDR3 region has the DNA TGCAGCGTTGAGGTGCCATGGAGCTCCTACGAGCAGTACTTC.

V usage is TRBV20-1 and J usage is TRBJ2-7; D possibly matches TRBD1 or TRBD2 (6 bases each). Trimming cost V 3 bases and J 2 bases, with 14 bases left between them. The CDR3 is made up of 14 amino acids. CDR1 DFQATT and CDR2 SNEGSKA come from the germline V gene (reference sequence). The CDR3 loop is CSARDDRGPYEQYF. In DNA, the CDR3 is TGCAGTGCTAGGGATGATCGGGGGCCCTACGAGCAGTACTTC.

This clonotype was recorded at least ten times. The chain has TRBV6-1 and TRBJ1-5; TRBD1 might be the D (6 bases). This CDR3 spans 13 amino acids. The germline V and J ends were trimmed by 6 bases and 5 bases, with 11 bases remaining between them. Germline assignment: CDR1 MNHNS and CDR2 SASEGT. The CDR3 sequence: CASSTGPYQPQHF. The CDR3 DNA reads TGTGCCAGCAGCACAGGGCCTTATCAGCCCCAGCATTTT.

The genes are TRBV6-2 or TRBV6-3 and TRBJ1-5, with 7 bases that match TRBD1. The CDR3 is 14 residues long. Germline trimming cut 5 bases from V and 4 bases from J; bases unmatched to any gene: 5. Looked up from germline, CDR1 is MNHEY and CDR2 is SVGEGT. As DNA, the CDR3 is TGTGCCAGCAGTAATCCAGGGGGAAATCAGCCCCAGCATTTT. Translating it yields CASSNPGGNQPQHF.

Regarding this clonotype: A much bigger clone sits one base away, suggesting this may be a read error. The chain couples TRBV6-2 or TRBV6-3 to TRBJ1-1; maybe TRBD1 (6 bases). This CDR3 is built from 13 residues. Germline V gene data show CDR1 as MNHEY and CDR2 as SVGEGT. CDR3 DNA: TGTACCAGCAGGGGAGTCCTGAACACTGAAGCTTTCTTT. This translates into CTSRGVLNTEAFF.

With respect to this clonotype: A much more abundant neighbour one base away suggests this may be a read error. This chain connects TRBV6-1 to TRBJ2-5, with a weak D call TRBD2 (7 bases). This CDR3 comprises 14 residues. Germline loops: CDR1 MNHNS, CDR2 SASEGT. CDR3 DNA: TGTGTCAGCGGCCCGGGGGGCGGGTGGGAGACCCAGTACTTC. It encodes CVSGPGGGWETQYF.

A word on this clonotype: A read error is possible here, since a much larger clone lies one base away. The chain links TRBV6-5 to TRBJ2-1, with D tentatively TRBD1 (6 bases). The CDR3 covers 11 residues. CDR1 is MNHEY and CDR2 is SVGAGI in the germline V gene. V was trimmed by 6 bases and J by 6 bases, leaving 6 bases between them. The CDR3 spells CASRTGNEQFF. DNA of the CDR3: TGTGCCAGCAGGACAGGCAATGAGCAGTTCTTC.

About this clonotype: This may be a read error: a much more frequent sequence differs by one nucleotide. The chain carries TRBV29-1 and TRBJ2-5, with 8 bases that match TRBD1. The CDR3 has 16 residues. The junction had 14 bases not matched to a gene; V was cut back by 4 bases and J by 4 bases. Per germline, CDR1 SQVTM and CDR2 ANQGSEA. CDR3 loop: CSVGLSGGFGSETQYF. The CDR3 DNA reads as TGCAGCGTTGGATTGTCAGGGGGCTTTGGGTCAGAGACCCAGTACTTC.

Turning to this clonotype: At one of its ends the junction is not consistent with the germline gene, which may arise from a read error. The chain combines TRBV7-9 with TRBJ2-3; 8 positions agree with TRBD1. CDR3 size: 12 residues. Germline V gene lookup returns CDR1 SEHNR and CDR2 FQNEAQ (reference sequence). The CDR3 nucleotides are TGTGCCGGCAGCTCGGGACAGGCTAACGGGTATTTT. Amino acid sequence: CAGSSGQANGYF.

Points on this clonotype: A clone one base away is much larger, so this may be a read error. This chain connects TRBV4-2 to TRBJ2-5; D is undetermined. CDR1 is LGHNA and CDR2 is YNFKEQ in the germline V gene. This CDR3 region has 12 residues. CDR3 loop: CASGQELETQYF. CDR3 coding DNA: TGTGCCAGCGGCCAAGAATTGGAGACCCAGTACTTC.

Concerning this clonotype: The junction departs from germline at one end; a sequencing error may be responsible. The V gene is TRBV11-3, the J gene TRBJ2-5; D tentatively fits TRBD1 or TRBD2 (5 bases each). Germline V CDR1 and CDR2: SGHNT, YENEEA. CDR3 length: 14 residues. For the CDR3, the DNA is TGTGCCGGCAGCTCGGGGCAACCCCAAGAGACCCAGTACTTC. It specifies CAGSSGQPQETQYF.

Note on this clonotype: The junction does not match germline at one end; this may be a read error. The chain couples TRBV12-3 or TRBV12-4 to TRBJ2-3; 7 bases align to TRBD1. This CDR3 has 12 amino acids. The CDR3 DNA sequence: TGTGCCTGCAGTTTTTCCAGGGGGAGTAAGTATTTT. As protein: CACSFSRGSKYF.

The chain is built from TRBV7-9 and TRBJ1-5; D gene unclear. Trimming left V 0 bases short and J 1 base short, with 7 bases between. Germline CDR1 and CDR2: SEHNR and FQNEAQ (reference sequence). CDR3 length: 15 amino acids. The CDR3 loop reads CASSLALGSNQPQHF. The CDR3 DNA reads as TGTGCCAGCAGCTTAGCCCTTGGAAGCAATCAGCCCCAGCATTTT.

This chain joins TRBV28 and TRBJ2-7, with TRBD2 as a possible D gene (5 bases). Germline V CDR1 and CDR2: MDHEN, SYDVKM. V lost 6 bases to trimming and J lost 6 bases, with 21 bases between them. This CDR3 is built from 15 residues. CDR3 sequence: CASRLPSGSRSEQYF. The CDR3 region has the DNA TGTGCCAGCAGACTACCTAGTGGGAGTCGGAGCGAGCAGTACTTC.

The chain employs TRBV5-1 and TRBJ2-2, with 10 bases fitting TRBD1. From germline, CDR1 is SGHRS and CDR2 YFSETQ. The CDR3 extends over 17 amino acids. V gave up 4 bases and J gave up 4 bases; unmatched junction bases: 10. CDR3 sequence reads: CASSGTGTGAGTGELFF. The CDR3 nucleotides are TGCGCCAGCAGCGGAACCGGGACAGGGGCGGGCACCGGGGAGCTGTTTTTT.

This sequence joins TRBV29-1 and TRBJ2-7; D is perhaps TRBD1 or TRBD2 (5 bases each). V was clipped by 6 bases and J by 7 bases, with 16 bases between them. The length of the CDR3 is 12 residues. Germline CDR1 reads SQVTM; CDR2 reads ANQGSEA. CDR3 in DNA: TGCAGCGTACGGGACGACACGATGGAGCAGTACTTC. Amino acid sequence: CSVRDDTMEQYF.

V is TRBV30 and J is TRBJ2-2; TRBD1 aligns across 7 bases. The germline V gene has CDR1 GTSNPN and CDR2 SVGIG (reference sequence). The V gene end was trimmed by 8 bases and the J gene end by 5 bases; junction bases not matched to a gene: 11. The CDR3 consists of 14 residues. As DNA, the CDR3 is TGTGCCAGGACCGGGACAGTGAGAACCGGGGAGCTGTTTTTT. It translates to CARTGTVRTGELFF. Drawing the rest from reference TRBV30 and TRBJ2-2, the complete variable domain is SQTIHQWPATLVQPVGSPLSLECTVEGTSNPNLYWYRQAAGRGLQLLFYSVGIGQISSEVPQNLSASRPQDRQFILSSKKLLLSDSGFYLCARTGTVRTGELFFGEGSRLTVL.

As to this clonotype: This may be a read error, as it is one base from a much larger clone. The CDR3 reads CASSYNHGTSAFPLGNEQYF. The CDR3 nucleotides read TGCGCCAGCAGCTACAACCACGGGACTAGCGCTTTCCCTCTGGGCAACGAGCAGTACTTC. V gene TRBV4-3 combines with J gene TRBJ2-7; 10 bases align to TRBD2. Germline trimming cut 5 bases from V and 5 bases from J; bases unmatched to any gene: 24. Germline CDR1 reads LGHNA; CDR2 reads YSLEER. The CDR3 loop spans 20 amino acids.

This clonotype was seen once. A much larger clonotype is one base distant, so this may be a read error. V and J are TRBV29-1 and TRBJ1-2; D is perhaps TRBD1 (5 bases). The CDR3 runs 14 residues. Germline V gene lookup returns CDR1 SQVTM and CDR2 ANQGSEA. The DNA for the CDR3 is TGCAGCGTTAAAGATCGGCGGGACGGCTATGGCTACACCTTC. Amino acids: CSVKDRRDGYGYTF.

Concerning this clonotype itself: Just one base apart from a much larger clone, this may be a read error. The chain uses TRBV6-6 and TRBJ2-7, with a weak D call TRBD1 (6 bases). CDR3 size: 14 residues. CDR1 is MNHNY and CDR2 is SVGAGI in the germline V gene (reference sequence). CDR3: CASTPGTRSYGQYF. DNA for the CDR3: TGTGCCAGCACCCCCGGGACACGCTCATACGGGCAGTACTTC.

A word on this clonotype: One base away lies a much larger clone, so this may be a sequencing read error. The V call is TRBV5-1, the J call TRBJ2-2, with D hard to call. The CDR3 sequence is 16 residues long. Germline loops: CDR1 SGHRS, CDR2 YFSETQ. Trimming stripped 0 bases from V and 7 bases from J, with 16 bases between. The CDR3 DNA reads TGCGCCAGCAGCTTGGCGGGCAGGACCCTTGACGGGGAGCTGTTTTTT. Translating gives CASSLAGRTLDGELFF.